What follows are 2 T cell receptor beta chains derived from one specimen sequenced in a study of Ad26.COV2.S vaccination and SARS-CoV-2 variants. Generated by immunoSEQ multiplex PCR, the TCRdb table keeps only in-frame clones and is missing some. In the table there are about 390,000 clones, about 88% of which are singletons. This sample's treatment: around 19 received Ad26.COV2.S at low or high dose, single or two shots; five or six received placebo; per-sample allocation not given. Day 63 following the first vaccine or placebo injection was when the samples were taken. This specimen was peripheral blood, taken in a trial of Ad26.COV2.S vaccine versus placebo. The receptor set was obtained from a person between 18 and 59 years old who received the Ad26.COV2.S COVID-19 vaccine or a placebo.

This sequence joins TRBV6-5 and TRBJ2-3; D is undetermined. CDR1 is MNHEY and CDR2 is SVGAGI in the germline V gene. Trimming cost V 6 bases and J 2 bases, with 9 bases left between them. The CDR3 extends over 13 amino acids. CDR3 DNA sequence: TGTGCCAGCAGAATAGGCCCCACAGATACGCAGTATTTT. Residues: CASRIGPTDTQYF.

This clone was counted between two and nine times. The chain has TRBV7-6 and TRBJ1-5; D possibly corresponds to TRBD1 (6 bases). Germline values: CDR1 SGHVS, CDR2 FNYEAQ. The CDR3 extends over 18 amino acids. V was clipped by 3 bases and J by 0 bases, with 18 bases between them. The CDR3 reads CASSFTGKGQYSNQPQHF. The DNA of the CDR3 is TGTGCCAGCAGCTTTACGGGGAAGGGACAATATAGCAATCAGCCCCAGCATTTT. The whole variable domain, filled in from reference TRBV7-6 and TRBJ1-5, reads GAGVSQSPRYKVTKRGQDVALRCDPISGHVSLYWYRQALGQGPEFLTYFNYEAQQDKSGLPNDRFSAERPEGSISTLTIQRTEQRDSAMYRCASSFTGKGQYSNQPQHFGDGTRLSIL.